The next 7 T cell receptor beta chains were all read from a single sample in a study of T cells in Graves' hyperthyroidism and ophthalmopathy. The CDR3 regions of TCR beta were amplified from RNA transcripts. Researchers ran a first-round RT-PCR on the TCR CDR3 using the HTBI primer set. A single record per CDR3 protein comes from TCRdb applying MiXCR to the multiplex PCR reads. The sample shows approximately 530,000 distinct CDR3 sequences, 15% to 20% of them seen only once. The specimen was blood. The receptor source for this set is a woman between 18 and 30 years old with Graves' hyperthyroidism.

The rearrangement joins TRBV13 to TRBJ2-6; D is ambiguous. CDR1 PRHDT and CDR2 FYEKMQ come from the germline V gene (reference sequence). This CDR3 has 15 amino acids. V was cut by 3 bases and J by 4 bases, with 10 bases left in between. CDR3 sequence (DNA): TGTGCCAGCAGCTTCTCCCCCCCCGGGGCCAACGTCCTGACTTTC. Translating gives CASSFSPPGANVLTF.

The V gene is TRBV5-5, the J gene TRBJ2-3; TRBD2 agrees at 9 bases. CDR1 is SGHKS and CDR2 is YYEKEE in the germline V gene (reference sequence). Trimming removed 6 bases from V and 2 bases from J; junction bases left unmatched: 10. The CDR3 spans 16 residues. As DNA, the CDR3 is TGTGCCAGCAACGGACGACTAGCGGAGTCCACAGATACGCAGTATTTT. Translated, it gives CASNGRLAESTDTQYF.

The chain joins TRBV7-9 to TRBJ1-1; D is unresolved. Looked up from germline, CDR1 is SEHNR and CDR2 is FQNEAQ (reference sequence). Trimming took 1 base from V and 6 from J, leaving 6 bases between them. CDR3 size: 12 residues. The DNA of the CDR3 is TGTGCCAGCAGCTTAGTATTCCCTGAAGCTTTCTTT. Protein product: CASSLVFPEAFF.

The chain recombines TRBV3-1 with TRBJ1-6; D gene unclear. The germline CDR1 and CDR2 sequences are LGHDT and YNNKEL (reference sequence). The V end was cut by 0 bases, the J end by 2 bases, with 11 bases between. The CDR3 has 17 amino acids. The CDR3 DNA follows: TGTGCCAGCAGCCAAGATCCGAAGATACCCTATAATTCACCCCTCCACTTT. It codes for CASSQDPKIPYNSPLHF.

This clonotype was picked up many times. CDR3 DNA: TGTGCCAGCAGCTTAGTGGCCGTGAGGGGCGAGCAGTACTTC. Translated: CASSLVAVRGEQYF. The V call is TRBV7-2, the J call TRBJ2-7; either TRBD1 or TRBD2 may fit D (5 bases each). The V and J ends lost 1 base and 6 bases respectively, with 13 bases between them. Germline V gene lookup returns CDR1 SGHTA and CDR2 FQGNSA. The CDR3 contains 14 residues.

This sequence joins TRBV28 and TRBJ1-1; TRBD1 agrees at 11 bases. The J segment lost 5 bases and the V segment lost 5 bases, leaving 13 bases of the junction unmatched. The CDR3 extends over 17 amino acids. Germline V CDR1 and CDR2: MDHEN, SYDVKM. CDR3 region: CASSPPDRGRGGTEAFF. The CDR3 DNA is TGTGCCAGCAGTCCACCGGACAGGGGGCGCGGGGGTACTGAAGCTTTCTTT.

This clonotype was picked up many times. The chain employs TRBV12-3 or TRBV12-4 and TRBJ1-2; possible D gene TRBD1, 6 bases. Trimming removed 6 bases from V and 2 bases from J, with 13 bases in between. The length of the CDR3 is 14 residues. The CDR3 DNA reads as TGTGCCAGCAGCCCCAACAGGGTCAACTATGGCTACACCTTC. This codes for CASSPNRVNYGYTF.